This record looks at one T cell receptor (beta chain) sequence and its context. The length of the CDR3 is 15 residues. Germline CDR1 MDHEN, CDR2 SYDVKM. V trimming: 7 bases; J trimming: 4 bases; junction bases outside the gene matches: 10. Measured with immunoSEQ multiplex PCR; TCRdb has only the in-frame clones, and not every one. This sample has 60,000 to 80,000 clones, with 75% to 85% found just once. This sample was taken from a study of OX40 agonist ivuxolimab in advanced cancers. The source material was CD4+ or CD8+ T cells sorted from blood, sampled in a trial of the OX40 agonist ivuxolimab. The receptor's source is an adult with an advanced solid tumor such as melanoma, head and neck, liver or kidney cancer. This rearrangement joins TRBV28 to TRBJ1-2; 9 bases line up with TRBD1. CDR3 DNA: TGTGCCAGCAAACAAGCCGGGACAGGGACCTATGGCTACACCTTC. Translated, it gives CASKQAGTGTYGYTF.